This TCR beta chain was obtained from a study of T-cell reconstitution after alpha-beta-depleted transplantation in children. This clonotype was picked up a small number of times. Using unique molecular identifiers, the investigators prepared the TCRbeta library. From the PCR reads, TCRdb called clonotypes with MiXCR, one entry per CDR3 protein. The table lists about 980,000 distinct CDR3 sequences, about 29% of them singletons. CDR1 is MNHNS and CDR2 is SASEGT in the germline V gene. Trimming took off 9 bases at V and 9 bases at J, with 24 bases between the two ends. There are 15 residues in the CDR3.

This clonotype was sampled from a boy younger than two who had a stem cell transplant for SCID, so the T cells may come from the graft donor. The V call is TRBV6-1, the J call TRBJ2-1; TRBD2 might be the D (5 bases). This sample comprised PBMCs, mostly from graft donor cells, obtained 360 days after TCRalphabeta/CD19-depleted stem cell transplant. CDR3 coding DNA: TGTGCCAGTATCGAAGTTCCGGACGGTGGAGGTGAGCAGTTCTTC. Protein sequence: CASIEVPDGGGEQFF.